One sample yielded the 18 T cell receptor beta chains listed below, sequenced in a study of PD-1 blockade in classical Hodgkin lymphoma. Every patient was affected by relapse after autologous stem cell transplantation, while exposure to brentuximab vedotin was not uniform. Clones were read by immunoSEQ multiplex PCR, and TCRdb kept only the in-frame ones, dropping some. The sample records 25,000 to 30,000 clones, 67% being singletons. The sample in question was peripheral blood mononuclear cells (PBMCs), obtained before the second cycle of nivolumab. The receptors come from a human donor with classical Hodgkin lymphoma.

The chain is built from TRBV28 and TRBJ2-1, with 15 bases that match TRBD2. The CDR3 has 19 amino acids. V gave up 3 bases and J gave up 3 bases; unmatched junction bases: 9. Looked up from germline, CDR1 is MDHEN and CDR2 is SYDVKM. CDR3 DNA sequence: TGTGCCAGCAGTTTGCTGGGACTAGCGGGAGGCCTTAGCTACAATGAGCAGTTCTTC. It codes for CASSLLGLAGGLSYNEQFF.

The genes are TRBV28 and TRBJ2-7; TRBD2 aligns across 13 bases. The CDR3 contains 15 residues. With 4 bases clipped from V and 2 bases from J, the junction kept 2 bases outside the gene matches. Germline V CDR1 and CDR2: MDHEN, SYDVKM. The CDR3 here is CASSSTSGGTYEQYF. The CDR3 DNA reads as TGTGCCAGCAGTTCGACTAGCGGGGGGACCTACGAGCAGTACTTC.

This chain links TRBV5-6 with TRBJ2-5, with TRBD1 matching over 12 bases. Trimming took 3 bases from V and 6 from J; bases not matched to a gene: 6. Germline assignment: CDR1 SGHDT and CDR2 YYEEEE. The CDR3 is made up of 15 amino acids. The CDR3 loop is CASSSGTGGTKTQYF. Written as DNA, the CDR3 is TGTGCCAGCAGCTCGGGGACAGGGGGCACCAAGACCCAGTACTTC.

The chain employs TRBV27 and TRBJ2-1; D not certain. Germline V gene lookup returns CDR1 MNHEY and CDR2 SMNVEV (reference sequence). CDR3 length: 12 residues. V was clipped by 6 bases and J by 7 bases, with 10 bases between them. CDR3 sequence reads: CASSPSENEQFF. CDR3 bases: TGTGCCAGCAGCCCCTCCGAGAATGAGCAGTTCTTC.

This clone occurred many times. The chain links TRBV7-6 to TRBJ1-4; 7 nucleotides line up with TRBD1. The CDR3 consists of 17 residues. The junction had 9 bases not matched to a gene; V was cut back by 5 bases and J by 0 bases. The germline gives CDR1 SGHVS, CDR2 FNYEAQ. CDR3 DNA sequence: TGTGCCAGCAGCGCCATTACAGGGGACGCAACTAATGAAAAACTGTTTTTT. It is translated as CASSAITGDATNEKLFF.

The genes are TRBV28 and TRBJ2-1, with TRBD2 matching over 9 bases. V was pared by 5 bases and J by 8 bases, with 10 bases of the junction left unmatched. The CDR3 is 15 amino acids. Germline lookup yields CDR1 MDHEN and CDR2 SYDVKM. The CDR3 coding sequence is TGTGCCAGCAGTCAAGTGGCGGGAGGGCTCTATGAGCAGTTCTTC. This gives the protein CASSQVAGGLYEQFF.

The J gene is TRBJ1-4, the V gene TRBV28; D is unresolved. This CDR3 has 14 residues. Germline CDR1 is MDHEN and CDR2 is SYDVKM. Trimming removed 4 bases from V and 8 bases from J, with 14 bases in between. Here the CDR3 DNA reads TGTGCCAGCAGTTCGGTTGGAAGGCGAGAAAAACTGTTTTTT. Its translation is CASSSVGRREKLFF.

CDR3 region: CASTVSTDTQYF. In DNA form, the CDR3 reads TGTGCCAGCACCGTGTCAACAGATACGCAGTATTTT. The chain recombines TRBV6-6 with TRBJ2-3, with D uncertain. V was clipped by 7 bases and J by 3 bases, with 8 bases between them. Looked up from germline, CDR1 is MNHNY and CDR2 is SVGAGI (reference sequence). There are 12 residues in the CDR3.

V gene TRBV30 combines with J gene TRBJ1-6; 9 bases fit TRBD1. Germline V gene sequence: CDR1 GTSNPN, CDR2 SVGIG (reference sequence). The CDR3 spans 17 residues. Trimming removed 2 bases from V and 0 bases from J; junction bases left unmatched: 5. The CDR3 region has the DNA TGTGCCTGGAGTAGCAGACAGGGGGGCTCCTATAATTCACCCCTCCACTTT. Translated, it gives CAWSSRQGGSYNSPLHF.

CDR3 bases: TGTGCCAGCAGGGGACTAGCGGGAGCACGGACCCAGTACTTC. Translated: CASRGLAGARTQYF. The chain uses TRBV2 and TRBJ2-5; 14 bases fit TRBD2. The ends lost 6 bases at V and 7 bases at J; junction bases unmatched: 4. CDR1 and CDR2 (germline): SNHLY, FYNNEI. This CDR3 is built from 14 residues.

V and J are TRBV29-1 and TRBJ2-7; 7 nucleotides agree with TRBD1. The CDR3 runs 13 residues. The junction had 8 bases not matched to a gene; V was cut back by 6 bases and J by 3 bases. Germline CDR1 and CDR2: SQVTM and ANQGSEA. The CDR3 loop is CSVRDSVYYEQYF. In nucleotides, the CDR3 is TGCAGCGTCCGGGACAGCGTATACTACGAGCAGTACTTC.

This chain uses TRBV6-1 with TRBJ1-1; 7 bases align to TRBD1. Germline CDR1 is MNHNS and CDR2 is SASEGT. This CDR3 contains 14 residues. V lost 5 bases to trimming and J lost 2 bases; unmatched junction nucleotides: 5. CDR3 bases: TGTGCCAGCAGTAATCGGGACAGAAACACTGAAGCTTTCTTT. Translating it yields CASSNRDRNTEAFF.

The V and J genes are TRBV19 and TRBJ2-5; 13 nucleotides align to TRBD2. The germline gives CDR1 LNHDA, CDR2 SQIVND (reference sequence). J gave up 10 bases and V 3 bases, and 8 bases lay outside the gene matches. The CDR3 sequence is 15 residues long. The CDR3 DNA is TGTGCCAGTAGTATGGCCGGGACTAGCGGGGAGCTCCAGTACTTC. Translating gives CASSMAGTSGELQYF. Full variable domain (missing parts from reference TRBV19 and TRBJ2-5): DGGITQSPKYLFRKEGQNVTLSCEQNLNHDAMYWYRQDPGQGLRLIYYSQIVNDFQKGDIAEGYSVSREKKESFPLTVTSAQKNPTAFYLCASSMAGTSGELQYFGPGTRLLVL.

The CDR3: CASIPKGRVSEKLFF. As DNA, the CDR3 is TGTGCCAGCATCCCAAAAGGCAGGGTAAGCGAAAAACTGTTTTTT. V usage is TRBV21-1 and J usage is TRBJ1-4; TRBD1, as called in the table, went unchecked against the DNA. TRBV21-1 is designated a pseudogene. The CDR3 has 15 amino acids.

This chain joins TRBV19 and TRBJ1-5, with TRBD1 identical over 9 bases. V was clipped by 3 bases and J by 3 bases; unmatched bases: 6. CDR3 length: 16 residues. The V gene's germline CDR1 is LNHDA and CDR2 SQIVND (reference sequence). The CDR3 loop is CASSMSGTGPNQPQHF. The CDR3 DNA is TGTGCCAGTAGTATGTCCGGGACAGGGCCCAATCAGCCCCAGCATTTT. The full variable domain, with the rest looked up from reference TRBV19 and TRBJ1-5, is DGGITQSPKYLFRKEGQNVTLSCEQNLNHDAMYWYRQDPGQGLRLIYYSQIVNDFQKGDIAEGYSVSREKKESFPLTVTSAQKNPTAFYLCASSMSGTGPNQPQHFGDGTRLSIL.

V is TRBV14 and J is TRBJ2-5; TRBD2 agrees at 11 bases. CDR1 and CDR2 from the germline V gene are SGHDN and FVKESK. The CDR3 is made up of 18 amino acids. Trimming removed 2 bases from V and 7 bases from J; junction bases left unmatched: 15. The CDR3 sequence: CASSQLSGGANPTWTQYF. CDR3 bases: TGTGCCAGCAGCCAACTTAGCGGGGGGGCAAACCCGACTTGGACCCAGTACTTC.

The gene calls are TRBV19 and TRBJ2-7; no clear D. Per the germline V gene, CDR1 is LNHDA and CDR2 is SQIVND (reference sequence). This CDR3 comprises 13 residues. Trimming stripped 0 bases from V and 4 bases from J, with 7 bases between. The CDR3 is CASSIEIEYEQYF. The CDR3 DNA sequence: TGTGCCAGTAGTATAGAGATAGAATACGAGCAGTACTTC.

This chain uses TRBV29-1 with TRBJ1-4, with no clear D. The CDR3 runs 13 residues. From germline, CDR1 is SQVTM and CDR2 ANQGSEA. V was trimmed by 7 bases and J by 8 bases, leaving 17 bases between them. The CDR3 sequence is CSATPWPGEKLFF. As DNA, the CDR3 is TGCAGCGCCACCCCCTGGCCGGGCGAAAAACTGTTTTTT. Full variable domain (outside the CDR3, taken from reference TRBV29-1 and TRBJ1-4): SAVISQKPSRDICQRGTSLTIQCQVDSQVTMMFWYRQQPGQSLTLIATANQGSEATYESGFVIDKFPISRPNLTFSTLTVSNMSPEDSSIYLCSATPWPGEKLFFGSGTQLSVL.